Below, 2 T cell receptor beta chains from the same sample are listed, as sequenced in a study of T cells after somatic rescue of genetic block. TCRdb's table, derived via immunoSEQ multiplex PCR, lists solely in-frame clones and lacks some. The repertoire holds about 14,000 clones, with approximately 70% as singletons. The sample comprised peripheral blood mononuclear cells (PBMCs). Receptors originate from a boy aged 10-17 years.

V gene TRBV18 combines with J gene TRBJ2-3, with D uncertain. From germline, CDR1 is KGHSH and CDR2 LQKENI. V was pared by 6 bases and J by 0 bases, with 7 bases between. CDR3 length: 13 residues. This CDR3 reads CASSLTSTDTQYF. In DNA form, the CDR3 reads TGTGCCAGCTCCCTGACTAGCACAGATACGCAGTATTTT.

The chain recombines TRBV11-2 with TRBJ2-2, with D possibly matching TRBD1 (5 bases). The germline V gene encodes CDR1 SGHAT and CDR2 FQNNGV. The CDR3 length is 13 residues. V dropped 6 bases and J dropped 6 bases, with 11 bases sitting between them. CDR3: CASRLTGPGELFF. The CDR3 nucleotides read TGTGCCAGCAGGTTAACAGGTCCCGGGGAGCTGTTTTTT.